One and the same sample provided the 12 T cell receptor beta chains below, sequenced in a study of identical twins. TCRdb re-called the 5' RACE reads with MiXCR, one entry per CDR3 protein. The repertoire has a few hundred thousand distinct CDR3 sequences, roughly 9.9% of them found once; the top ten carry under 3%. This sample was shared with a second study, whose subject was yellow fever vaccine responses in identical twins.

The source material was PBMCs. The receptors derive from a young woman in good health.

The chain recombines TRBV6-5 with TRBJ2-7; TRBD2 matches at 13 bases. CDR3 size: 16 residues. V trimming: 0 bases; J trimming: 6 bases; junction bases outside the gene matches: 5. Germline V CDR1 and CDR2: MNHEY, SVGAGI. CDR3 residues: CASSYSTSGGAGEQYF. CDR3 DNA sequence: TGTGCCAGCAGTTACTCTACTAGCGGGGGGGCAGGCGAGCAGTACTTC.

The rearrangement links TRBV7-9 to TRBJ2-1; TRBD2 matches at 8 bases. CDR3 length equals 16 residues. The V segment lost 6 bases and the J segment 2 bases; nucleotides outside the gene matches: 9. CDR1 and CDR2 from the germline V gene are SEHNR and FQNEAQ (reference sequence). CDR3 region: CASSFPSGSAYNEQFF. DNA for the CDR3: TGTGCCAGCAGTTTTCCCAGCGGGAGTGCCTACAATGAGCAGTTCTTC.

This clonotype has a count of ten or more. The V and J genes are TRBV7-3 and TRBJ2-1; 10 positions agree with TRBD2. This CDR3 has 15 amino acids. The trim removed 5 bases at V and 6 bases at J, leaving 7 bases unmatched. Germline CDR1 SGHTA, CDR2 FQGTGA. The CDR3 DNA follows: TGTGCCAGCAGCCCCCAGCGGGGGGGCGTCAATGAGCAGTTCTTC. Residues: CASSPQRGGVNEQFF.

The gene calls are TRBV7-3 and TRBJ1-2; 8 nucleotides align to TRBD1. From germline, CDR1 is SGHTA and CDR2 FQGTGA. The CDR3 runs to 13 residues. The ends lost 1 base at V and 6 bases at J; junction bases unmatched: 1. The chain's CDR3 is CASSLNRGDGYTF. The CDR3 nucleotides read TGTGCCAGCAGCTTAAACAGGGGGGATGGCTACACCTTC.

The chain employs TRBV18 and TRBJ2-5; D ambiguous. Per the germline V gene, CDR1 is KGHSH and CDR2 is LQKENI. This CDR3 region has 13 residues. The V end lost 5 bases, the J end lost 5 bases, and 12 bases lay between the germline ends. In DNA form, the CDR3 reads TGTGCCAGCTCATCAGACCACGGCGAGACCCAGTACTTC. Translated: CASSSDHGETQYF.

This clonotype was seen ten or more times. CDR3 region: CASSGRAGGVDTQYF. As DNA, the CDR3 is TGTGCCAGCAGTGGCCGGGCAGGGGGCGTAGATACGCAGTATTTT. The chain joins TRBV6-4 to TRBJ2-3, with 8 bases that match TRBD1. With 4 bases clipped from V and 5 bases from J, the junction kept 8 bases outside the gene matches. This CDR3 spans 15 amino acids. The germline gives CDR1 MRHNA, CDR2 SNTAGT.

The V and J genes are TRBV4-2 and TRBJ2-6; D unclear. Trimming took off 3 bases at V and 0 bases at J, with 12 bases between the two ends. The CDR3 length is 17 residues. Germline loops: CDR1 LGHNA, CDR2 YNFKEQ. This CDR3 reads CASSQSGVPSGANVLTF. CDR3 in DNA: TGTGCCAGCAGCCAGAGTGGGGTCCCCTCTGGGGCCAACGTCCTGACTTTC.

This clonotype has more than one count but fewer than ten. This rearrangement joins TRBV7-9 to TRBJ2-7; D is undetermined. The CDR3 has 12 amino acids. The V end lost 4 bases, the J end lost 6 bases, and 10 bases lay between the germline ends. Looked up from germline, CDR1 is SEHNR and CDR2 is FQNEAQ (reference sequence). The CDR3 reads CASSYRRREQYF. In DNA form, the CDR3 reads TGTGCCAGCAGCTACAGACGACGCGAGCAGTACTTC.

The rearrangement joins TRBV28 to TRBJ2-7; perhaps TRBD1 as D (6 bases). Germline loops: CDR1 MDHEN, CDR2 SYDVKM. CDR3 length equals 12 residues. The V and J ends lost 1 base and 8 bases respectively, with 9 bases between them. The CDR3 spells CASSLLGAQQYF. CDR3 DNA: TGTGCCAGCAGTTTATTGGGGGCACAGCAGTACTTC.

CDR3 protein: CASSYNGYTF. Here the CDR3 DNA reads TGTGCCAGCAGTTATAATGGCTACACCTTC. The chain couples TRBV6-6 to TRBJ1-2; D unclear. The length of the CDR3 is 10 residues. Germline lookup yields CDR1 MNHNY and CDR2 SVGAGI (reference sequence). Between the trimmed V and J ends, which lost 3 bases and 6 bases, there was a span of 2 bases.

This clonotype was counted ten times or more. V usage is TRBV6-5 and J usage is TRBJ2-3; D gene ambiguous. Per the germline V gene, CDR1 is MNHEY and CDR2 is SVGAGI. CDR3 length equals 14 residues. V lost 2 bases to trimming and J lost 0 bases, with 6 bases between them. The DNA for the CDR3 is TGTGCCAGCAGTTACGCGGAAAGCACAGATACGCAGTATTTT. Encoded protein: CASSYAESTDTQYF.

This clonotype showed up many times. The CDR3 DNA follows: TGTGCCAGCACCTTGATCACGGGACAGGGGGTTCAAGATACGCAGTATTTT. This gives the protein CASTLITGQGVQDTQYF. The chain combines TRBV7-9 with TRBJ2-3, with 11 bases lining up with TRBD1. V shed 7 bases, J shed 5 bases, and the junction held 14 bases outside the gene matches. The CDR3 runs to 17 residues. CDR1 and CDR2 from the germline V gene are SEHNR and FQNEAQ (reference sequence).